This T cell receptor beta chain came from a study of shared clonotypes between healthy human individuals. The CDR3 extends over 13 amino acids. Germline V gene lookup returns CDR1 SQVTM and CDR2 ANQGSEA. V gave up 3 bases and J gave up 3 bases; unmatched junction bases: 2. Repertoires were generated with immunoSEQ multiplex PCR, while TCRdb's copy carries only in-frame clones and drops some. The table includes approximately 840,000 clones, about 96% detected once. Naive CD8 cells lacked CD45RO, underwent positive selection for CCR7 and left out terminally differentiated effector memory CD45RA+ cells.

V is TRBV29-1 and J is TRBJ1-2; 9 nucleotides agree with TRBD1. This receptor was obtained from a man aged 30 to 39 in good health. The sequencing input was naive CD8+ T cells sorted from blood. This CDR3 is CSVDRTGDYGYTF. CDR3 sequence (DNA): TGCAGCGTTGATAGGACAGGGGACTATGGCTACACCTTC.